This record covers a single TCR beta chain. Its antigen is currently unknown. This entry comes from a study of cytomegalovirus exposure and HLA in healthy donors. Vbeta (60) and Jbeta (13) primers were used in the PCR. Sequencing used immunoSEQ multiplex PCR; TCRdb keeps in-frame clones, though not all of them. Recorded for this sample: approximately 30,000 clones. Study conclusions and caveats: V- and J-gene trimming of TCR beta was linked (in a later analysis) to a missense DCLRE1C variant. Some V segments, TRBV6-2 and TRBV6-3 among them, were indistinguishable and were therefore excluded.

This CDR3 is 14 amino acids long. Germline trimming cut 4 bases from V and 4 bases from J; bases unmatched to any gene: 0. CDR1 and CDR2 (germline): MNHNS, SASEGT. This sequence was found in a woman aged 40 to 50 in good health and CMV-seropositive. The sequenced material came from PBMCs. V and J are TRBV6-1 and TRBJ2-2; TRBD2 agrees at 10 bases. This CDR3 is CASSGLAGTGELFF. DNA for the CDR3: TGTGCCAGCAGTGGACTAGCGGGCACCGGGGAGCTGTTTTTT.